The 15 T cell receptor beta chains presented below share a single source sample, sequenced in a study of T cell responses to AZD1222 COVID-19 vaccine. The assay was immunoSEQ multiplex PCR, and TCRdb's table has in-frame clones only and misses some. This sample yields more than 150,000 clones, of which 90% are seen a single time; 1.5% to 2% belongs to the top ten. Sequenced here: peripheral blood, sampled on day 0 of AZD1222 vaccination. The receptor set was obtained from an adult in good health.

The chain has TRBV11-2 and TRBJ1-1; 11 bases agree with TRBD1. J was trimmed by 0 bases and V by 4 bases; bases with no gene match: 4. This CDR3 has 16 residues. Germline CDR1 reads SGHAT; CDR2 reads FQNNGV. In DNA, the CDR3 is TGTGCCAGCAGCTCCGGACAGGGGGCAATGAACACTGAAGCTTTCTTT. Residues: CASSSGQGAMNTEAFF.

This chain links TRBV11-2 with TRBJ2-7; D ambiguous. The CDR3 loop spans 13 amino acids. Germline V gene data show CDR1 as SGHAT and CDR2 as FQNNGV. Trimming pared 3 bases from V and 4 bases from J, leaving 10 bases between. The CDR3 is CASSLSKQYEQYF. The CDR3 nucleotides are TGTGCCAGCAGCTTGTCGAAGCAATACGAGCAGTACTTC. The full variable domain, in which reference TRBV11-2 and TRBJ2-7 provide the parts outside the CDR3, is EAGVAQSPRYKIIEKRQSVAFWCNPISGHATLYWYQQILGQGPKLLIQFQNNGVVDDSQLPKDRFSAERLKGVDSTLKIQPAKLEDSAVYLCASSLSKQYEQYFGPGTRLTVT.

As concerns this clone: Germline and junction disagree at one end, which may indicate a read error. The V and J genes are TRBV7-9 and TRBJ2-4, with D uncertain. The germline CDR1 and CDR2 sequences are SEHNR and FQNEAQ (reference sequence). The CDR3 loop spans 11 amino acids. The CDR3 region has the DNA TGTGCCAGCAGCTTAGCGGATAGGGTGTCCTTC. It specifies CASSLADRVSF.

This chain connects TRBV27 to TRBJ1-5, with 8 bases that match TRBD1. The V and J ends lost 6 bases and 4 bases, in that order; junction bases with no gene match: 5. The CDR3 spans 14 residues. CDR1 is MNHEY, CDR2 SMNVEV, per germline (reference sequence). The DNA of the CDR3 is TGTGCCAGCAGCCGGACAGGGACTAATCAGCCCCAGCATTTT. This sequence encodes CASSRTGTNQPQHF.

This chain connects TRBV7-3 to TRBJ1-5, with TRBD1 identical over 8 bases. The CDR3 sequence is 18 residues long. Trimming cost V 5 bases and J 2 bases; bases outside gene matches: 14. Per the germline V gene, CDR1 is SGHTA and CDR2 is FQGTGA. The CDR3 protein is CASSIGQGWQRGNQPQHF. The CDR3, as DNA: TGTGCCAGCAGCATAGGACAGGGTTGGCAGCGAGGCAATCAGCCCCAGCATTTT.

The chain recombines TRBV7-3 with TRBJ2-3; 15 nucleotides line up with TRBD2. The V segment lost 5 bases and the J segment 2 bases; nucleotides outside the gene matches: 8. The CDR3 runs 18 residues. Germline V lookup: CDR1 SGHTA, CDR2 FQGTGA. The CDR3 coding sequence is TGTGCCAGCAGCCGGACCGGGACTAGCGGGAGGTACACAGATACGCAGTATTTT. Its translation is CASSRTGTSGRYTDTQYF.

This chain joins TRBV5-6 and TRBJ2-7, with no clear D. This CDR3 is built from 13 residues. Germline assignment: CDR1 SGHDT and CDR2 YYEEEE. V dropped 0 bases and J dropped 2 bases, with 6 bases sitting between them. CDR3 coding DNA: TGTGCCAGCAGCTTGGTAGGGACCTACGAGCAGTACTTC. Translation: CASSLVGTYEQYF.

The chain combines TRBV6-2 or TRBV6-3 with TRBJ2-6; 13 bases are shared with TRBD2. This CDR3 spans 18 amino acids. The V and J ends lost 2 bases and 4 bases, in that order; junction bases with no gene match: 5. Germline values: CDR1 MNHEY, CDR2 SVGEGT. The CDR3 DNA reads as TGTGCCAGCAGTTACGCGGGACTAGCGGGAACAGGGGCCAACGTCCTGACTTTC. This codes for CASSYAGLAGTGANVLTF.

V and J are TRBV7-9 and TRBJ1-1; 8 bases fit TRBD1. CDR1 SEHNR and CDR2 FQNEAQ come from the germline V gene (reference sequence). The junction had 4 bases not matched to a gene; V was cut back by 3 bases and J by 7 bases. The CDR3 extends over 13 amino acids. The chain's CDR3 is CASSFGQGNEAFF. CDR3 bases: TGTGCCAGCAGCTTCGGACAGGGCAATGAAGCTTTCTTT.

The V call is TRBV7-2, the J call TRBJ1-5; D is ambiguous. Germline V gives CDR1 SGHTA, CDR2 FQGNSA. Trimming took off 5 bases at V and 0 bases at J, with 8 bases between the two ends. CDR3 length: 14 residues. CDR3 in DNA: TGTGCCAGCAGCCTATCATATAGCAATCAGCCCCAGCATTTT. Translation: CASSLSYSNQPQHF.

This clone was observed a single time. V gene TRBV19 combines with J gene TRBJ1-5; D not certain. The CDR3 is made up of 16 amino acids. The germline CDR1 and CDR2 sequences are LNHDA and SQIVND (reference sequence). Trimming shortened V by 4 bases and J by 1 base, and 14 bases separated the two germline ends. CDR3 sequence (DNA): TGTGCCAGTAGTACCTCGACCCTTGCCAGCAATCAGCCCCAGCATTTT. Translating gives CASSTSTLASNQPQHF. Full variable domain (outside the CDR3, taken from reference TRBV19 and TRBJ1-5): DGGITQSPKYLFRKEGQNVTLSCEQNLNHDAMYWYRQDPGQGLRLIYYSQIVNDFQKGDIAEGYSVSREKKESFPLTVTSAQKNPTAFYLCASSTSTLASNQPQHFGDGTRLSIL.

This chain uses TRBV6-5 with TRBJ1-6; a possible D gene is TRBD1 (5 bases). Germline V gene data show CDR1 as MNHEY and CDR2 as SVGAGI. The CDR3 sequence is 14 residues long. V was shortened by 5 bases and J by 10 bases, with 15 bases between the two germline ends. CDR3 protein: CASSTGRGGSPLHF. The DNA for the CDR3 is TGTGCCAGCAGTACGGGACGGGGCGGGTCACCCCTCCACTTT.

J is TRBJ1-5 and V is TRBV13; maybe TRBD1 (6 bases). The CDR3 consists of 14 residues. Germline V gene sequence: CDR1 PRHDT, CDR2 FYEKMQ (reference sequence). Trimming pared 6 bases from V and 5 bases from J, leaving 14 bases between. DNA of the CDR3: TGTGCCAGCAGTTCAGGACAGCTGGATCAGCCCCAGCATTTT. This sequence encodes CASSSGQLDQPQHF.

This chain links TRBV6-5 with TRBJ1-2, with D tentatively TRBD1 (6 bases). This CDR3 is built from 15 residues. The germline V and J ends were trimmed by 0 bases and 4 bases, with 12 bases remaining between them. Germline V gene sequence: CDR1 MNHEY, CDR2 SVGAGI. CDR3 nucleotides: TGTGCCAGCAGTTACTCGGGGGCGGTCGGCTATGGCTACACCTTC. It encodes CASSYSGAVGYGYTF.

The chain carries TRBV4-3 and TRBJ1-6, with TRBD1 as a possible D gene (6 bases). Trimming took off 4 bases at V and 3 bases at J, with 13 bases between the two ends. The CDR3 totals 16 residues. Per germline, CDR1 LGHNA and CDR2 YSLEER. In DNA, the CDR3 is TGCGCCAGCAGCCTAACATCGGACAGCTATAATTCACCCCTCCACTTT. Amino acids: CASSLTSDSYNSPLHF.